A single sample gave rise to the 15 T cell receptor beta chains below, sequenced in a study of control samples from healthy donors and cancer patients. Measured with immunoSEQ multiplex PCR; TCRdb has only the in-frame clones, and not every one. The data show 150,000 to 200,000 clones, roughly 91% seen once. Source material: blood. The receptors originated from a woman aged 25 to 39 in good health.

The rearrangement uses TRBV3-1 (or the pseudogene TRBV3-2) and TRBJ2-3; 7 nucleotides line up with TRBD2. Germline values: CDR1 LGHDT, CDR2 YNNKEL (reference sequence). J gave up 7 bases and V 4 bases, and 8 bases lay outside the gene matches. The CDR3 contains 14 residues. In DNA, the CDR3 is TGTGCCAGCAGCCCCCGGGACTACATAAATACGCAGTATTTT. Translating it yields CASSPRDYINTQYF.

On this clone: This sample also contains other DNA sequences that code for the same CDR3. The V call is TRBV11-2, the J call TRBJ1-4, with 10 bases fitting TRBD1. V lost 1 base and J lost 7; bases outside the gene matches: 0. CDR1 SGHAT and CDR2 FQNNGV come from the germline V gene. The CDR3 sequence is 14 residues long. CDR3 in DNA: TGTGCCAGCAGCTTAGGGGACAGGGGTGAAAAACTGTTTTTT. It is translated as CASSLGDRGEKLFF.

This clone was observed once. In nucleotides, the CDR3 is TGTGCCAGCAGGACACCTAACTATGGCTACACCTTC. Translation gives CASRTPNYGYTF. This chain joins TRBV28 and TRBJ1-2; D is unclear. This CDR3 is 12 amino acids long. The V end was cut by 6 bases, the J end by 0 bases, with 5 bases between. Germline CDR1 MDHEN, CDR2 SYDVKM.

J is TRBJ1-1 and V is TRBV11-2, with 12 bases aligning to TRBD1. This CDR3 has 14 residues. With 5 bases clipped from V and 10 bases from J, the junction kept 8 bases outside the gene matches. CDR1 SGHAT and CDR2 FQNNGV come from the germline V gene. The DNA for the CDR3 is TGTGCCAGCAGCCCGGGACAGGGGGCTTGGGGAGCTTTCTTT. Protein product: CASSPGQGAWGAFF.

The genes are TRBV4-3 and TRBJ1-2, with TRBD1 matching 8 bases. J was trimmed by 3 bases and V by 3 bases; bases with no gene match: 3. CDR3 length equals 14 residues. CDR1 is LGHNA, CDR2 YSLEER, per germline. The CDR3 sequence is CASSHDRGDYGYTF. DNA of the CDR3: TGCGCCAGCAGCCACGACAGGGGCGACTATGGCTACACCTTC.

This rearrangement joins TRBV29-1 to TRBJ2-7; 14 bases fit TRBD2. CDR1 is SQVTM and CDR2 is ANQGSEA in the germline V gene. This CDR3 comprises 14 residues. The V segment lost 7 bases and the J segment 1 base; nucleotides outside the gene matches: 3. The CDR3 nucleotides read TGCAGCGCCCGGACTAGCGGGGGGTCCTACGAGCAGTACTTC. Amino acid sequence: CSARTSGGSYEQYF.

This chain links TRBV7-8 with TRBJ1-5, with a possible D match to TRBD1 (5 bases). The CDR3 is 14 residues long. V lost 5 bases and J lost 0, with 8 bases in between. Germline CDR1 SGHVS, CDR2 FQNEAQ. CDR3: CASSRQYSNQPQHF. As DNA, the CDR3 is TGTGCCAGCAGCCGACAGTATAGCAATCAGCCCCAGCATTTT. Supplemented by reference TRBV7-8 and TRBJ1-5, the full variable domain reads GAGVSQSPRYKVAKRGQDVALRCDPISGHVSLFWYQQALGQGPEFLTYFQNEAQLDKSGLPSDRFFAERPEGSVSTLKIQRTQQEDSAVYLCASSRQYSNQPQHFGDGTRLSIL.

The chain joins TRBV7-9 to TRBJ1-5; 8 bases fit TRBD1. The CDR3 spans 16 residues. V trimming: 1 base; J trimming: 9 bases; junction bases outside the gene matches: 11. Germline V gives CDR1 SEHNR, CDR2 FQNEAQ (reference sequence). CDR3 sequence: CASSLGQGARNGPQHF. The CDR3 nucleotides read TGTGCCAGCAGCTTAGGCCAGGGGGCCCGAAATGGGCCCCAGCATTTT.

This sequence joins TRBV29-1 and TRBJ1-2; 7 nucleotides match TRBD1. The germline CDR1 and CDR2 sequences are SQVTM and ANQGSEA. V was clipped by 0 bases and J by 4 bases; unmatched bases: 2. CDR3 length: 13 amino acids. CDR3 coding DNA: TGCAGCGTTGAAGATTGGGACAGCTATGGCTACACCTTC. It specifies CSVEDWDSYGYTF. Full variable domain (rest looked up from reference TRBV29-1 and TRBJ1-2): SAVISQKPSRDICQRGTSLTIQCQVDSQVTMMFWYRQQPGQSLTLIATANQGSEATYESGFVIDKFPISRPNLTFSTLTVSNMSPEDSSIYLCSVEDWDSYGYTFGSGTRLTVV.

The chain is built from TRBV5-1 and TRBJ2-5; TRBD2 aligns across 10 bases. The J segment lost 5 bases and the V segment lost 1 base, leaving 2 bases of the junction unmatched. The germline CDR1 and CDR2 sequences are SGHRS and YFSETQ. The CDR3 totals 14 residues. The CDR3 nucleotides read TGCGCCAGCAGCTTGACTAGCGGGACCGAGACCCAGTACTTC. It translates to CASSLTSGTETQYF.

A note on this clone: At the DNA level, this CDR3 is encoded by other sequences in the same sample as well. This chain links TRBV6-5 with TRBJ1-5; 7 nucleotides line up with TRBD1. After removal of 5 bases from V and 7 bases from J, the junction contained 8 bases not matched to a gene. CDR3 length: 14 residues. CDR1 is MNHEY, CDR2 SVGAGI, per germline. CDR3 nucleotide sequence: TGTGCCAGCAGTCCCTACAGGGGTGGGCAGCCCCAGCATTTT. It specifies CASSPYRGGQPQHF.

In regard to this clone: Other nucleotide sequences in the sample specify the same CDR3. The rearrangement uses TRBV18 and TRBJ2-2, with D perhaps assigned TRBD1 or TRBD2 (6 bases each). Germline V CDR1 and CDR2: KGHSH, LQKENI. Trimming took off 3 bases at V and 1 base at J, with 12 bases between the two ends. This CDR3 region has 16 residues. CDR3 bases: TGTGCCAGCTCACCGAGGGGGGCCGGGAACACCGGGGAGCTGTTTTTT. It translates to CASSPRGAGNTGELFF. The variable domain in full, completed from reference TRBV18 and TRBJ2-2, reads NAGVMQNPRHLVRRRGQEARLRCSPMKGHSHVYWYRQLPEEGLKFMVYLQKENIIDESGMPKERFSAEFPKEGPSILRIQQVVRGDSAAYFCASSPRGAGNTGELFFGEGSRLTVL.

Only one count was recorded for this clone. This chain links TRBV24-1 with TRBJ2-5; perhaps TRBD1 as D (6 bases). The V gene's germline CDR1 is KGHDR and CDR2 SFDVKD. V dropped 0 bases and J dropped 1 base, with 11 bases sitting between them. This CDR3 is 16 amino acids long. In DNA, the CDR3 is TGTGCCACCAGTGATTTGGTTCGGACAGCCCAAGAGACCCAGTACTTC. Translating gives CATSDLVRTAQETQYF.

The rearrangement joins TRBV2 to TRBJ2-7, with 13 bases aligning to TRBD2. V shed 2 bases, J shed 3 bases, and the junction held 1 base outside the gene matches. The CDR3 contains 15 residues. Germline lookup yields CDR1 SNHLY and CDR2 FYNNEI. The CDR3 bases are TGTGCCAGCAGTGAAACTAGCGGGGGGGTCTACGAGCAGTACTTC. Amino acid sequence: CASSETSGGVYEQYF.

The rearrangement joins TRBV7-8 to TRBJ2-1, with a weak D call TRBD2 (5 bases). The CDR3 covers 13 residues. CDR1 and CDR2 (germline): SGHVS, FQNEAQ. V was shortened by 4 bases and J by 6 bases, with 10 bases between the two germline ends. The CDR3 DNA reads TGTGCCAGCAGCTACGGGATAACCAATGAGCAGTTCTTC. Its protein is CASSYGITNEQFF. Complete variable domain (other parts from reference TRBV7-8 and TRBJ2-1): GAGVSQSPRYKVAKRGQDVALRCDPISGHVSLFWYQQALGQGPEFLTYFQNEAQLDKSGLPSDRFFAERPEGSVSTLKIQRTQQEDSAVYLCASSYGITNEQFFGPGTRLTVL.